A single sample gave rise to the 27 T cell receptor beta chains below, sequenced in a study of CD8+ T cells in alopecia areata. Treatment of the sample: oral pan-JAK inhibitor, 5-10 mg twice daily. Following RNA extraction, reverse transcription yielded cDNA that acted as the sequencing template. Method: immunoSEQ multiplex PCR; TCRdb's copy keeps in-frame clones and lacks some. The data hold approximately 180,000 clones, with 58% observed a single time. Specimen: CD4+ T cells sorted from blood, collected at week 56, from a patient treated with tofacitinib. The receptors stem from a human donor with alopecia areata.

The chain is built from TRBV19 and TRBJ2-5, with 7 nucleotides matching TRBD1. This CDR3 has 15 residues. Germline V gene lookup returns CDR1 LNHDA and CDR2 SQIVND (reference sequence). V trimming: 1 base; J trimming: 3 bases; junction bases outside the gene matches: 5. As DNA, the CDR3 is TGTGCCAGTAGTATAGGGACGGACAGGAAAGAGACCCAGTACTTC. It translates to CASSIGTDRKETQYF.

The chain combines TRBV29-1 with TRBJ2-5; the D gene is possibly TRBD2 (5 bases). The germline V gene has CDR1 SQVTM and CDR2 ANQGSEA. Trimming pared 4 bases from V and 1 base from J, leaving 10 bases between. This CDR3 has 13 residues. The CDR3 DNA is TGCAGCGTTGTATTCGGGGTCCAAGAGACCCAGTACTTC. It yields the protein CSVVFGVQETQYF. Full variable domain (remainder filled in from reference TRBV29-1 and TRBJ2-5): SAVISQKPSRDICQRGTSLTIQCQVDSQVTMMFWYRQQPGQSLTLIATANQGSEATYESGFVIDKFPISRPNLTFSTLTVSNMSPEDSSIYLCSVVFGVQETQYFGPGTRLLVL.

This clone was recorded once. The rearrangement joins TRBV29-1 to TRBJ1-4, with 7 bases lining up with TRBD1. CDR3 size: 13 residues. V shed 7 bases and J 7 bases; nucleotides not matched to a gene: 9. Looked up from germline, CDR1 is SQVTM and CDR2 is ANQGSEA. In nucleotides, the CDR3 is TGCAGCGCCACGACAGGGTCGATTGAAAAACTGTTTTTT. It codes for CSATTGSIEKLFF.

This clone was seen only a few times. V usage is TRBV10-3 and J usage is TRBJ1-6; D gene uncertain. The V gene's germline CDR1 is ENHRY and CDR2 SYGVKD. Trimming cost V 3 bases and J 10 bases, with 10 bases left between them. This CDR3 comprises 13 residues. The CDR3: CAISDKSGSPLHF. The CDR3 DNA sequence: TGTGCCATCAGTGATAAATCAGGATCACCCCTCCACTTT.

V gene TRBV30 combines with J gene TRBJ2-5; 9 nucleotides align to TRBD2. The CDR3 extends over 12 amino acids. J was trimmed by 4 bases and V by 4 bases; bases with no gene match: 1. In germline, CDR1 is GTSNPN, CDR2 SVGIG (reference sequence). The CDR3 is CAWTSGVETQYF. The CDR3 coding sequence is TGTGCCTGGACTAGCGGGGTAGAGACCCAGTACTTC.

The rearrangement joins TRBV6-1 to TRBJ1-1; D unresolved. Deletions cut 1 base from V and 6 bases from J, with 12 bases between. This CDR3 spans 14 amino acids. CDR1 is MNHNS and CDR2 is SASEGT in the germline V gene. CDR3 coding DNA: TGTGCCAGCAGTGAAGAGTGGGGTAGGGCTGAAGCTTTCTTT. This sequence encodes CASSEEWGRAEAFF.

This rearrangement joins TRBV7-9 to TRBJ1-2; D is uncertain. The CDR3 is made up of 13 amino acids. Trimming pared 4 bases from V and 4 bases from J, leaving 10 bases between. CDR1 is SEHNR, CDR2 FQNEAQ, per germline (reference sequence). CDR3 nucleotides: TGTGCCAGCAGCTCAGGCGGGAGCTATGGCTACACCTTC. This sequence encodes CASSSGGSYGYTF.

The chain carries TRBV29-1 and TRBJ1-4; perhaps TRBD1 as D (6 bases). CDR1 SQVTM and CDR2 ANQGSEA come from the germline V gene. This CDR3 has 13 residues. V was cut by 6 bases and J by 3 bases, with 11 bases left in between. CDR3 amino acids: CSVGTGSNEKLFF. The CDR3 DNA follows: TGCAGCGTGGGCACAGGGTCTAATGAAAAACTGTTTTTT. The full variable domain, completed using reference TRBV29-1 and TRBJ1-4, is SAVISQKPSRDICQRGTSLTIQCQVDSQVTMMFWYRQQPGQSLTLIATANQGSEATYESGFVIDKFPISRPNLTFSTLTVSNMSPEDSSIYLCSVGTGSNEKLFFGSGTQLSVL.

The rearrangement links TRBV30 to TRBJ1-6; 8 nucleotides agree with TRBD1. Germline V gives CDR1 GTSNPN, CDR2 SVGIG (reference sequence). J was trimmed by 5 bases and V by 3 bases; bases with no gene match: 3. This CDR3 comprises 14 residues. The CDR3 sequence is CAWRGQVNNSPLHF. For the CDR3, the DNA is TGTGCCTGGAGGGGACAGGTTAATAATTCACCCCTCCACTTT. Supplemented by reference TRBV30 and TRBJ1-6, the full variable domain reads SQTIHQWPATLVQPVGSPLSLECTVEGTSNPNLYWYRQAAGRGLQLLFYSVGIGQISSEVPQNLSASRPQDRQFILSSKKLLLSDSGFYLCAWRGQVNNSPLHFGNGTRLTVT.

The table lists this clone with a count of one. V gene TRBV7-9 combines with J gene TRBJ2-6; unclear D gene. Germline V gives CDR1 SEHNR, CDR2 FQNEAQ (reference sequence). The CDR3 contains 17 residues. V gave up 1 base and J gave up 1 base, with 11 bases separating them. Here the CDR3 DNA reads TGTGCCAGCAGCTTAGGGGCAGAAACGTCTGGGGCCAACGTCCTGACTTTC. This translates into CASSLGAETSGANVLTF.

The chain's CDR3 is CASSPGPTFGDTQYF. CDR3 bases: TGTGCCAGCAGTCCGGGACCGACGTTTGGTGATACGCAGTATTTT. This sequence joins TRBV2 and TRBJ2-3; D is possibly TRBD1 or TRBD2 (5 bases each). The CDR3 covers 15 residues. Germline CDR1 reads SNHLY; CDR2 reads FYNNEI. The V end lost 5 bases, the J end lost 6 bases, and 18 bases lay between the germline ends.

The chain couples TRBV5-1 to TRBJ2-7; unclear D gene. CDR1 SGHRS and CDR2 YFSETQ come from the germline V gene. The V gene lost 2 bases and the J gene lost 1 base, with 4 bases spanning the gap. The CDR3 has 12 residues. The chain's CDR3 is CASSLESYEQYF. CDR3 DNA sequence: TGCGCCAGCAGCTTAGAATCCTACGAGCAGTACTTC.

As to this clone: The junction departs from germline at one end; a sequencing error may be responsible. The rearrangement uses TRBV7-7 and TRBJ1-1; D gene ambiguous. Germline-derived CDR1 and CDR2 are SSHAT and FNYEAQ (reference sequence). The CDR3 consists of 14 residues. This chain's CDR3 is CASSRNRGDTEAFF. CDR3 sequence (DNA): TGTGCTAGCAGCCGTAACAGAGGAGACACTGAAGCTTTCTTT.

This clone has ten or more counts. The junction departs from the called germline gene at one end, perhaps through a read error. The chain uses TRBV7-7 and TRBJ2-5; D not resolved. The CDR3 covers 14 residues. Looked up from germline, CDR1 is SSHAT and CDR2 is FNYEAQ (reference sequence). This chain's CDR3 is CASSLLLGQETQYF. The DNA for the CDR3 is TGTGCTAGCAGCTTATTGCTAGGCCAAGAGACCCAGTACTTC. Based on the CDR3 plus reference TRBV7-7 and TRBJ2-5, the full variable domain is GAGVSQSPRYKVTKRGQDVTLRCDPISSHATLYWYQQALGQGPEFLTYFNYEAQPDKSGLPSDRFSAERPEGSISTLTIQRTEQRDSAMYRCASSLLLGQETQYFGPGTRLLVL.

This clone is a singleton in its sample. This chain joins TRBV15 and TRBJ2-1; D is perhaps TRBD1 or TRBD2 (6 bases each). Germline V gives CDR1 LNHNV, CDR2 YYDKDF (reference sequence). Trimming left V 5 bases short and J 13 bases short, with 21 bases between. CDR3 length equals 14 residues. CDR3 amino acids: CATSGGDTPLSQFF. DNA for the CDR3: TGTGCCACCAGCGGAGGGGACACCCCCCTTTCCCAGTTCTTC.

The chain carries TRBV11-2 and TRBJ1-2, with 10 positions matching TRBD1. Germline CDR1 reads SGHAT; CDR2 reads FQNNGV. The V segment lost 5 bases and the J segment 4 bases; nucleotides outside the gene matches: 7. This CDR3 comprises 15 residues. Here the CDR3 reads CASSPRQGATYGYTF. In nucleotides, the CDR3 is TGTGCCAGCAGCCCACGACAGGGGGCGACCTATGGCTACACCTTC.

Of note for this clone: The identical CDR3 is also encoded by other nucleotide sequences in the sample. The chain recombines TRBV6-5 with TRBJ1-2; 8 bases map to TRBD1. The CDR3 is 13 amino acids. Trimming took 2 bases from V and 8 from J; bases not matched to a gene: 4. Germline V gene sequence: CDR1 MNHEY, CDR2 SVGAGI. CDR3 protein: CASSYGQGRGYTF. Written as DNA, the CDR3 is TGTGCCAGCAGTTACGGACAGGGAAGAGGCTACACCTTC.

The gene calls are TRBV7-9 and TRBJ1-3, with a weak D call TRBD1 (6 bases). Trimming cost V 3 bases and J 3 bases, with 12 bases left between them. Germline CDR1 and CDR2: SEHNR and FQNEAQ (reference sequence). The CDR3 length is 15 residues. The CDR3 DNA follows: TGTGCCAGCAGCTTTGACAGGCAGAATGGAAACACCATATATTTT. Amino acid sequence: CASSFDRQNGNTIYF.

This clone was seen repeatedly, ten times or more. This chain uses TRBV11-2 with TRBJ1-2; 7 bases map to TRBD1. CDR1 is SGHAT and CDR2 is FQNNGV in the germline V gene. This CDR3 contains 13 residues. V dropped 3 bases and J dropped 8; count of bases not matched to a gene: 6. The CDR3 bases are TGTGCCAGCAGCTTGGGACAGTTAGTGGGCTACACCTTC. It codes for CASSLGQLVGYTF. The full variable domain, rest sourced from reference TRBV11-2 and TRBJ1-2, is EAGVAQSPRYKIIEKRQSVAFWCNPISGHATLYWYQQILGQGPKLLIQFQNNGVVDDSQLPKDRFSAERLKGVDSTLKIQPAKLEDSAVYLCASSLGQLVGYTFGSGTRLTVV.

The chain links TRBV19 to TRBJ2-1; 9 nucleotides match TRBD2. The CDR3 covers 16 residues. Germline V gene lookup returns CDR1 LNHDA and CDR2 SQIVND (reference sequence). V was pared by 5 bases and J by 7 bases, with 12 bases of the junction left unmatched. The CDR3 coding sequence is TGTGCCAGTAGTCCGCTGACTAGCGGTTGGGGGAATGAGCAGTTCTTC. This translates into CASSPLTSGWGNEQFF.

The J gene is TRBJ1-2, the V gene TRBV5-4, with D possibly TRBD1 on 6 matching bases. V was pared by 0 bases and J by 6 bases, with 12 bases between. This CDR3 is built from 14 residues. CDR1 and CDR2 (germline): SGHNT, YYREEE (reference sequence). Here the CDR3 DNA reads TGTGCCAGCAGCTTGGACACCGGGACAAATGGCTACACCTTC. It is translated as CASSLDTGTNGYTF.

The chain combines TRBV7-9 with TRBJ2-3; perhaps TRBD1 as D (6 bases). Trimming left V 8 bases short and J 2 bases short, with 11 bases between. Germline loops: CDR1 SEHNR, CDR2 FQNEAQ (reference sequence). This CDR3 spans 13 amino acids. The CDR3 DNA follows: TGTGCCAGCCAAACAGGGACCACAGATACGCAGTATTTT. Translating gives CASQTGTTDTQYF. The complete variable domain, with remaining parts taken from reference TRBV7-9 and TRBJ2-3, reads DTGVSQNPRHKITKRGQNVTFRCDPISEHNRLYWYRQTLGQGPEFLTYFQNEAQLEKSRLLSDRFSAERPKGSFSTLEIQRTEQGDSAMYLCASQTGTTDTQYFGPGTRLTVL.

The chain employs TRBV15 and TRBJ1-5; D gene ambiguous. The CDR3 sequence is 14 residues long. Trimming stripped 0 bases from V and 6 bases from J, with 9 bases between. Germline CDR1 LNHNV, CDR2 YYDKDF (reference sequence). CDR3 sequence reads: CATSRDWRIQPQHF. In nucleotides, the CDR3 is TGTGCCACCAGCAGAGATTGGCGAATTCAGCCCCAGCATTTT.

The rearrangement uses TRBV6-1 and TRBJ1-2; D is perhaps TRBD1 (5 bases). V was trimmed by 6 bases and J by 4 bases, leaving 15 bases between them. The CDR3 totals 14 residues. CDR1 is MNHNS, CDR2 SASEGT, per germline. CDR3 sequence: CASSPRDGRYGYTF. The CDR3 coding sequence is TGTGCCAGCAGCCCCCGGGACGGACGCTATGGCTACACCTTC.

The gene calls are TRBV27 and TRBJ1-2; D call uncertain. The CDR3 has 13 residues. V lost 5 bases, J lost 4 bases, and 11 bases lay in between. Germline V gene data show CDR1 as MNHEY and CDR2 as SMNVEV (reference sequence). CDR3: CASSKIPAYGYTF. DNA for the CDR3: TGTGCCAGCAGTAAGATCCCAGCCTATGGCTACACCTTC.

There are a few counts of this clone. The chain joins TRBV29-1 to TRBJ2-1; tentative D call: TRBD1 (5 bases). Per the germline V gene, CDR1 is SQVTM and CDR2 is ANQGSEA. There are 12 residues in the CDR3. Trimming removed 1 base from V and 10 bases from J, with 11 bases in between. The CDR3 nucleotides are TGCAGCGTTGAAGGACAGACAAGGGAGCAGTTCTTC. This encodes CSVEGQTREQFF.

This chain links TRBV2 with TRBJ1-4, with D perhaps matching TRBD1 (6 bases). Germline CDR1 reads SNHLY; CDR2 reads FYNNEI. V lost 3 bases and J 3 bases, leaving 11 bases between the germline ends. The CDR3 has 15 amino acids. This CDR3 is CASSDIGTPNEKLFF. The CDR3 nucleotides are TGTGCCAGCAGTGACATCGGGACACCTAATGAAAAACTGTTTTTT. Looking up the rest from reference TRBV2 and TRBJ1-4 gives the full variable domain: EPEVTQTPSHQVTQMGQEVILRCVPISNHLYFYWYRQILGQKVEFLVSFYNNEISEKSEIFDDQFSVERPDGSNFTLKIRSTKLEDSAMYFCASSDIGTPNEKLFFGSGTQLSVL.